This entry describes one T cell receptor (beta chain). The target antigen is unknown. Germline CDR1 and CDR2: SGHRS and YFSETQ. J gave up 3 bases and V 0 bases, and 2 bases lay outside the gene matches. The CDR3 runs to 15 residues. Study results and limitations: Tumor memory CD4+ T cell TCR gene usage was found to cluster with blood and lymph node memory CD4+ cells and with lymph node naive CD4+ cells.

Constant-region reverse primers amplified full-length variable regions, followed by semi-nested Nested Universal Primer A PCR. TCRdb itself ran the 5' RACE reads through MiXCR, one entry per CDR3 protein. The sample carries over 55,000 distinct CDR3 sequences, roughly 28% recorded once. CD4+CD45RO+CD25- cells were isolated as memory CD4+ T cells. V gene TRBV5-1 combines with J gene TRBJ2-2, with 7 nucleotides matching TRBD1. The sequenced sample consisted of tumor-infiltrating memory CD4+ T cells sorted from the breast tumor. Described subset: memory CD4+ T cells, CD4+CD45RO+CD25-. The origin of this receptor is a female donor with breast cancer. Here the CDR3 reads CASSLGDRDTGELFF. For the CDR3, the DNA is TGCGCCAGCAGCTTGGGTGACAGGGACACCGGGGAGCTGTTTTTT.